One sample yielded the 10 T cell receptor beta chains listed below, sequenced in a study of T cells in Graves' hyperthyroidism and ophthalmopathy. TCR beta CDR3 region amplification was performed from RNA transcripts. During a first-round RT-PCR of the TCR CDR3, the HTBI primer set was used. One entry per CDR3 protein results from TCRdb running MiXCR on the multiplex PCR reads. Of about 360,000 distinct CDR3 sequences in the sample, under 15% were seen once. Input material: blood. The origin of the receptors is a young woman with Graves' hyperthyroidism.

In regard to this clonotype: This CDR3 fails to terminate in the conserved phenylalanine or tryptophan, so it likely reflects a read error. J is TRBJ1-6 and V is TRBV7-9; 10 bases agree with TRBD1. This CDR3 has 14 residues. CDR1 and CDR2 from the germline V gene are SEHNR and FQNEAQ (reference sequence). Trimming at V came to 6 bases and at J to 6 bases, leaving 2 bases not matched to a gene. CDR3 DNA: TGTGCCAGCAGGACAGGGGGCGTTAATTCACCCCTCCACTTG. Translation gives CASRTGGVNSPLHL.

This clonotype has only a few counts. The V call is TRBV5-6, the J call TRBJ2-7; tentatively, D is TRBD1 (6 bases). This CDR3 has 16 amino acids. CDR1 is SGHDT, CDR2 YYEEEE, per germline. Trimming left V 2 bases short and J 0 bases short, with 15 bases between. The CDR3 here is CASSLTQGISSYEQYF. As DNA, the CDR3 is TGTGCCAGCAGCTTAACGCAGGGGATAAGCTCCTACGAGCAGTACTTC.

This clonotype came up a few times. The chain joins TRBV12-3 or TRBV12-4 to TRBJ2-5; TRBD2 aligns across 15 bases. The CDR3 contains 19 residues. Trimming at V came to 1 base and at J to 5 bases, leaving 11 bases not matched to a gene. Written as DNA, the CDR3 is TGTGCCAGCAGTTTAGGGACTAGCGGGGGGGCACCACGGAAGGAGACCCAGTACTTC. This encodes CASSLGTSGGAPRKETQYF.

This clonotype was observed at least ten times. The CDR3 DNA follows: TGTGCCAGTGGACCTGACAGGGGGAGTCAGCCCCAGCATTTT. Translating gives CASGPDRGSQPQHF. This chain connects TRBV19 to TRBJ1-5; 9 nucleotides line up with TRBD1. The germline V gene has CDR1 LNHDA and CDR2 SQIVND (reference sequence). The CDR3 covers 14 residues. V dropped 8 bases and J dropped 6; count of bases not matched to a gene: 8.

The table lists this clonotype with many counts. The chain carries TRBV20-1 and TRBJ2-3; possible D gene TRBD2, 5 bases. Germline V gives CDR1 DFQATT, CDR2 SNEGSKA (reference sequence). The V end was cut by 5 bases, the J end by 4 bases, with 10 bases between. The CDR3 contains 12 residues. CDR3 amino acids: CSARLPPDTQYF. The CDR3 region has the DNA TGCAGTGCTCGACTACCCCCAGATACGCAGTATTTT.

This clonotype was seen just once. The chain links TRBV5-4 to TRBJ1-6; no firm D call. Between the trimmed V and J ends, which lost 3 bases and 11 bases, there was a span of 15 bases. CDR3 length equals 14 residues. Germline V gene sequence: CDR1 SGHNT, CDR2 YYREEE (reference sequence). The chain's CDR3 is CASSSLGKITPLHF. CDR3 DNA sequence: TGTGCCAGCAGCTCTCTCGGGAAAATCACACCCCTCCACTTT.

This clonotype was counted ten times or more. The chain has TRBV7-2 and TRBJ1-2; D is ambiguous. This CDR3 has 13 residues. Germline V gene lookup returns CDR1 SGHTA and CDR2 FQGNSA. The V gene lost 5 bases and the J gene lost 4 bases, with 11 bases spanning the gap. DNA of the CDR3: TGTGCCAGCAGCCCGGGAAAGGGCTATGGCTACACCTTC. As protein: CASSPGKGYGYTF.

This clonotype was observed many times. The chain couples TRBV18 to TRBJ2-1, with 7 bases aligning to TRBD1. V was pared by 4 bases and J by 0 bases, with 3 bases of the junction left unmatched. In germline, CDR1 is KGHSH, CDR2 LQKENI. The CDR3 length is 15 residues. The CDR3 DNA is TGTGCCAGCTCACTGGGACAGAGCTCCTACAATGAGCAGTTCTTC. The encoded protein is CASSLGQSSYNEQFF. Based on the CDR3 plus reference TRBV18 and TRBJ2-1, the full variable domain is NAGVMQNPRHLVRRRGQEARLRCSPMKGHSHVYWYRQLPEEGLKFMVYLQKENIIDESGMPKERFSAEFPKEGPSILRIQQVVRGDSAAYFCASSLGQSSYNEQFFGPGTRLTVL.

To note about this clonotype: Possible read error: a much larger clone is one base away. The chain carries TRBV20-1 and TRBJ2-5; possibly TRBD1 for D (5 bases). CDR1 and CDR2 from the germline V gene are DFQATT and SNEGSKA (reference sequence). The CDR3 is made up of 14 amino acids. The chain's CDR3 is CSVRGPQGQETQYF. As DNA, the CDR3 is TGCAGTGTTAGAGGACCCCAGGGTCAAGAGACCCAGTACTTC.

CDR3: CASSPQLAGGANVLTF. CDR3 nucleotide sequence: TGTGCCAGCAGCCCCCAACTAGCGGGCGGGGCCAACGTCCTGACTTTC. The rearrangement links TRBV7-2 to TRBJ2-6; TRBD2 matches at 9 bases. The CDR3 spans 16 residues. Germline CDR1 and CDR2: SGHTA and FQGNSA. V was clipped by 5 bases and J by 4 bases; unmatched bases: 6. The variable domain in full, with the rest retrieved from reference TRBV7-2 and TRBJ2-6, is GAGVSQSPSNKVTEKGKDVELRCDPISGHTALYWYRQSLGQGLEFLIYFQGNSAPDKSGLPSDRFSAERTGGSVSTLTIQRTQQEDSAVYLCASSPQLAGGANVLTFGAGSRLTVL.